This T cell receptor beta chain emerged from a study of T cells after posttransplantation cyclophosphamide. Study-wide results and caveats: TRB overlap between skin or GI tissue T cells and blood was limited.

With respect to this clone: The antigen is not known.

V was trimmed by 1 base and J by 3 bases, leaving 13 bases between them. Looked up from germline, CDR1 is SEHNR and CDR2 is FQNEAQ (reference sequence). CDR3 length: 15 amino acids. The data were produced by immunoSEQ multiplex PCR, yet TCRdb's version contains in-frame clones alone and is incomplete. The data hold over 5,500 clones, with over 70% observed a single time. The chain is built from TRBV7-9 and TRBJ2-7, with D maybe TRBD1 (6 bases). The sequence came from a woman in her fifties or sixties in good health and a related stem cell transplant donor. Sequencing was performed on memory CD4+ T cells sorted from blood. For the CDR3, the DNA is TGTGCCAGCAGCTTAGGGGGACATCGTTTCTACGAGCAGTACTTC. It is translated as CASSLGGHRFYEQYF.